This T cell receptor delta chain was identified in a study of gamma-delta T cells after stem cell transplantation (dated by TCRdb to 2016 to 2017). To note about this clone: What antigen it recognizes has not been identified. No base qualities exist here, and no much larger clone lies one base off it. Other DNA sequences within the sample encode an identical CDR3.

CDR1 GEAIGNYY and CDR2 EKD are derived from the germline V gene. V is clipped by 0 bases and J by 0 bases, and the sequence between their germline boundaries is 25 bases long. The CDR3 goes from the cysteine to the phenylalanine over 20 residues. The retained sequence is limited to the CDR3, 60 bases, with the frame set at the first base. The method behind the library was RT-PCR. This sample was sequenced with an Illumina MiSeq. TCRdb called clones from the public reads with CATT, and repeated DNA sequences were later combined into one row. Within this sample are over 2,000 delta-chain clones, with around 44% of them counted one time only. The top ten constitute about a fifth of the sample.

This chain joins TRDV2 to TRDJ1; perhaps TRDD3 is the D gene, with 6 bases matching. The sample consisted of gamma-delta T cells. The clonotype comes from a human donor. It is not recorded whose cells these are; they may come from a transplant donor. The base sequence is TGTGCCTGTGACACCCTCACAACCACGAAGGGGATCGTTGACACCGATAAACTCATCTTT. It codes for CACDTLTTTKGIVDTDKLIF.